These 32 T cell receptor beta chains came from one sample sequenced in a study of T cells after yellow fever vaccination. One entry per CDR3 protein results from TCRdb running MiXCR on the 5' RACE reads. The table includes a few hundred thousand distinct CDR3 sequences, about 4% detected once. The specimen comprised PBMCs, sampled 5 days after the yellow fever booster vaccination. The receptors shown here come from a man younger than 30 who received the YFV17D yellow fever vaccine.

This clonotype has a count of ten or more. V and J are TRBV4-1 and TRBJ1-4; no firm D call. Trimming pared 0 bases from V and 0 bases from J, leaving 23 bases between. The CDR3 has 21 amino acids. Germline values: CDR1 MGHRA, CDR2 YSYEKL. CDR3: CASSQDTFSGSFFATNEKLFF. Written as DNA, the CDR3 is TGCGCCAGCAGCCAAGATACTTTCTCGGGGTCCTTTTTTGCAACTAATGAAAAACTGTTTTTT.

This clonotype was seen more than once but under ten times. V gene TRBV6-5 combines with J gene TRBJ1-1; D is uncertain. V gave up 3 bases and J gave up 2 bases, with 10 bases separating them. In germline, CDR1 is MNHEY, CDR2 SVGAGI. The CDR3 extends over 14 amino acids. CDR3: CASSYRRVNTEAFF. The CDR3 DNA is TGTGCCAGCAGTTATCGTAGAGTTAACACTGAAGCTTTCTTT.

At least ten counts were recorded for this clonotype. V is TRBV5-1 and J is TRBJ2-1, with 8 bases aligning to TRBD2. CDR1 is SGHRS, CDR2 YFSETQ, per germline. CDR3 size: 16 residues. Trimming took 4 bases from V and 9 from J; bases not matched to a gene: 15. In DNA, the CDR3 is TGCGCCAGCAGCCCAAACCCGGGGGGGCCTGGGGTTGAGCAGTTCTTC. This gives the protein CASSPNPGGPGVEQFF.

V usage is TRBV20-1 and J usage is TRBJ2-3; D not resolved. Germline V gene lookup returns CDR1 DFQATT and CDR2 SNEGSKA (reference sequence). This CDR3 contains 14 residues. V was trimmed by 4 bases and J by 4 bases, leaving 15 bases between them. The CDR3 region is CSANRAQPSDTQYF. For the CDR3, the DNA is TGCAGTGCTAATCGGGCACAACCGTCAGATACGCAGTATTTT.

This clonotype was recorded at least ten times. V and J are TRBV20-1 and TRBJ2-1; D possibly uses TRBD1 or TRBD2 (5 bases each). The CDR3 is 16 amino acids. Trimming stripped 1 base from V and 4 bases from J, with 17 bases between. Germline V lookup: CDR1 DFQATT, CDR2 SNEGSKA (reference sequence). The CDR3 nucleotides read TGCAGTGCTAGAGGGGGGAGTTCGGTATTGTACAATGAGCAGTTCTTC. Its translation: CSARGGSSVLYNEQFF.

This clonotype has only a few counts. The rearrangement uses TRBV20-1 and TRBJ2-5; 7 bases line up with TRBD1. The V and J ends lost 6 bases and 4 bases, in that order; junction bases with no gene match: 8. This CDR3 spans 13 amino acids. The germline gives CDR1 DFQATT, CDR2 SNEGSKA (reference sequence). The CDR3 sequence is CSAVRQGRETQYF. In nucleotides, the CDR3 is TGCAGTGCGGTTAGACAGGGAAGAGAGACCCAGTACTTC.

The rearrangement links TRBV7-2 to TRBJ1-2; tentatively, D is TRBD1 (5 bases). CDR1 and CDR2 (germline): SGHTA, FQGNSA. Trimming cost V 4 bases and J 4 bases, with 13 bases left between them. The CDR3 runs 14 residues. The CDR3 nucleotides are TGTGCCAGCAGCTACCCCGGGACCGTCTATGGCTACACCTTC. It specifies CASSYPGTVYGYTF.

The chain couples TRBV5-1 to TRBJ1-1, with unresolved D. CDR1 is SGHRS, CDR2 YFSETQ, per germline. CDR3 length: 13 residues. The V end lost 0 bases, the J end lost 11 bases, and 14 bases lay between the germline ends. The CDR3 loop reads CASSLDLWERAFF. In DNA form, the CDR3 reads TGCGCCAGCAGCTTGGACTTGTGGGAACGGGCTTTCTTT.

This clonotype appeared a few times. J is TRBJ2-1 and V is TRBV27; D is unresolved. This CDR3 has 12 residues. Germline V gene sequence: CDR1 MNHEY, CDR2 SMNVEV (reference sequence). V lost 1 base to trimming and J lost 9 bases, with 7 bases between them. This CDR3 is CASSLLSGEQFF. In DNA form, the CDR3 reads TGTGCCAGCAGTTTATTATCCGGTGAGCAGTTCTTC.

This clonotype has only a few counts. The V and J genes are TRBV6-5 and TRBJ2-5; no definite D call. Trimming cost V 2 bases and J 3 bases, with 7 bases left between them. CDR1 and CDR2 (germline): MNHEY, SVGAGI. CDR3 length: 13 amino acids. The DNA for the CDR3 is TGTGCCAGCAGTTACGTCCCAGAAGAGACCCAGTACTTC. This sequence encodes CASSYVPEETQYF.

The rearrangement uses TRBV10-3 and TRBJ2-7; a possible D gene is TRBD1 (7 bases). V was clipped by 8 bases and J by 7 bases, with 15 bases between them. Germline assignment: CDR1 ENHRY and CDR2 SYGVKD. The CDR3 runs 12 residues. The CDR3 here is CAIGTGAGEQYF. The CDR3 DNA reads TGTGCCATCGGAACAGGGGCGGGAGAGCAGTACTTC.

Worth noting for this clonotype: Being one base from a much bigger clone, this may be a read error. This sequence joins TRBV5-1 and TRBJ1-4, with a possible D match to TRBD1 (6 bases). The germline CDR1 and CDR2 sequences are SGHRS and YFSETQ. The length of the CDR3 is 14 residues. Trimming took 4 bases from V and 10 from J, leaving 17 bases between them. CDR3 region: CASSRTEGRVKLFF. CDR3 coding DNA: TGCGCCAGCAGCCGGACAGAAGGAAGGGTAAAACTGTTTTTT.

The chain links TRBV7-8 to TRBJ2-1, with D unresolved. CDR1 SGHVS and CDR2 FQNEAQ come from the germline V gene. Trimming stripped 5 bases from V and 4 bases from J, with 15 bases between. The CDR3 extends over 15 amino acids. CDR3 sequence reads: CASSPQATQYNEQFF. The CDR3 DNA reads TGTGCCAGCAGCCCTCAGGCGACCCAATACAATGAGCAGTTCTTC.

This clonotype was counted between two and nine times. The rearrangement joins TRBV7-2 to TRBJ1-1; D possibly corresponds to TRBD1 (5 bases). Germline CDR1 is SGHTA and CDR2 is FQGNSA. The CDR3 spans 15 residues. V lost 3 bases, J lost 1 base, and 12 bases lay in between. CDR3 nucleotide sequence: TGTGCCAGCAGCTTGTGGCGGACACAGAACACTGAAGCTTTCTTT. It translates to CASSLWRTQNTEAFF.

This clonotype was detected many times. This chain links TRBV28 with TRBJ1-2; D is unresolved. The CDR3 covers 12 residues. Germline V gives CDR1 MDHEN, CDR2 SYDVKM. With 8 bases removed from V and 5 bases from J, the gap between germline ends came to 12 bases. The CDR3 spells CASSISFYGYTF. The CDR3 nucleotides are TGTGCCAGCTCGATCAGCTTTTATGGCTACACCTTC.

This clonotype was counted a few times. The gene calls are TRBV20-1 and TRBJ2-7, with 12 bases fitting TRBD2. Germline lookup yields CDR1 DFQATT and CDR2 SNEGSKA (reference sequence). The CDR3 sequence is 14 residues long. The junction had 6 bases not matched to a gene; V was cut back by 7 bases and J by 2 bases. This chain's CDR3 is CSVLWTSGAYEQYF. In nucleotides, the CDR3 is TGCAGTGTCCTCTGGACTAGCGGGGCCTACGAGCAGTACTTC.

At least ten counts were recorded for this clonotype. The chain carries TRBV29-1 and TRBJ1-1, with 7 bases fitting TRBD1. Germline V gene lookup returns CDR1 SQVTM and CDR2 ANQGSEA. The CDR3 length is 12 residues. The ends lost 6 bases at V and 0 bases at J; junction bases unmatched: 1. Here the CDR3 DNA reads TGCAGCGTGACAGGGTTGAACACTGAAGCTTTCTTT. It specifies CSVTGLNTEAFF.

In its sample, this clonotype was seen many times. The V gene is TRBV24-1, the J gene TRBJ1-5; 7 nucleotides line up with TRBD1. This CDR3 has 14 residues. Germline lookup yields CDR1 KGHDR and CDR2 SFDVKD. The V segment lost 0 bases and the J segment 7 bases; nucleotides outside the gene matches: 2. The CDR3 sequence: CATSDLEGQQPQHF. CDR3 sequence (DNA): TGTGCCACCAGTGATTTGGAGGGACAGCAGCCCCAGCATTTT.

This clonotype was observed many times. V gene TRBV5-5 combines with J gene TRBJ2-3, with 10 bases lining up with TRBD2. The CDR3 spans 18 residues. V lost 1 base and J lost 2; bases outside the gene matches: 10. In germline, CDR1 is SGHKS, CDR2 YYEKEE (reference sequence). The chain's CDR3 is CASSLLLAGLPTTDTQYF. CDR3 in DNA: TGTGCCAGCAGCTTGTTACTAGCGGGGTTACCTACCACAGATACGCAGTATTTT.

This clonotype was seen many times. V is TRBV7-2 and J is TRBJ2-1, with unresolved D. CDR3 length: 11 residues. Trimming removed 2 bases from V and 9 bases from J, with 5 bases in between. Germline V gives CDR1 SGHTA, CDR2 FQGNSA. In DNA, the CDR3 is TGTGCCAGCAGCTTAATAGGTGAGCAGTTCTTC. It encodes CASSLIGEQFF.

This clonotype showed up just a few times. The gene calls are TRBV7-9 and TRBJ1-5; D not resolved. The CDR3 covers 12 residues. Deletions cut 5 bases from V and 5 bases from J, with 7 bases between. The germline gives CDR1 SEHNR, CDR2 FQNEAQ (reference sequence). CDR3 sequence: CASSPTDQPQHF. In nucleotides, the CDR3 is TGTGCCAGCAGCCCGACGGATCAGCCCCAGCATTTT. The full variable domain, completed using reference TRBV7-9 and TRBJ1-5, is DTGVSQNPRHKITKRGQNVTFRCDPISEHNRLYWYRQTLGQGPEFLTYFQNEAQLEKSRLLSDRFSAERPKGSFSTLEIQRTEQGDSAMYLCASSPTDQPQHFGDGTRLSIL.

This clonotype showed up just a few times. The chain carries TRBV3-1 and TRBJ1-1; 9 bases agree with TRBD1. Per germline, CDR1 LGHDT and CDR2 YNNKEL (reference sequence). The CDR3 has 14 residues. After removal of 3 bases from V and 7 bases from J, the junction contained 6 bases not matched to a gene. The CDR3, as DNA: TGTGCCAGCAGCCACGGACAGGGGAGCTATGAAGCTTTCTTT. Translation: CASSHGQGSYEAFF.

This clonotype was seen at least ten times. The chain employs TRBV7-9 and TRBJ2-3; 10 bases line up with TRBD2. V shed 4 bases, J shed 4 bases, and the junction held 8 bases outside the gene matches. Per germline, CDR1 SEHNR and CDR2 FQNEAQ (reference sequence). The CDR3 contains 16 residues. The DNA for the CDR3 is TGTGCCAGCAGCTCGGCTATAGCGGGGGGCTCAGATACGCAGTATTTT. It is translated as CASSSAIAGGSDTQYF. The complete variable domain, with remaining parts taken from reference TRBV7-9 and TRBJ2-3, reads DTGVSQNPRHKITKRGQNVTFRCDPISEHNRLYWYRQTLGQGPEFLTYFQNEAQLEKSRLLSDRFSAERPKGSFSTLEIQRTEQGDSAMYLCASSSAIAGGSDTQYFGPGTRLTVL.

The rearrangement links TRBV12-3 or TRBV12-4 to TRBJ1-2; D possibly corresponds to TRBD1 (5 bases). The CDR3 runs 12 residues. V lost 5 bases and J lost 5, with 9 bases in between. CDR3 in DNA: TGTGCCAGCAGTATGGGGCCGTATGGCTACACCTTC. Amino acid sequence: CASSMGPYGYTF.

This clonotype has only a few counts. V and J are TRBV7-2 and TRBJ1-3; D unclear. The CDR3 totals 13 residues. V shed 5 bases and J shed 2 bases, with 7 bases lying between them. Germline lookup yields CDR1 SGHTA and CDR2 FQGNSA. The CDR3 is CASSPITGNTIYF. As DNA, the CDR3 is TGTGCCAGCAGCCCGATTACTGGAAACACCATATATTTT. Full variable domain (rest looked up from reference TRBV7-2 and TRBJ1-3): GAGVSQSPSNKVTEKGKDVELRCDPISGHTALYWYRQSLGQGLEFLIYFQGNSAPDKSGLPSDRFSAERTGGSVSTLTIQRTQQEDSAVYLCASSPITGNTIYFGEGSWLTVV.

The chain is built from TRBV7-2 and TRBJ2-7; 9 bases fit TRBD2. The CDR3 has 15 residues. CDR1 and CDR2 (germline): SGHTA, FQGNSA. V lost 1 base and J lost 4; bases outside the gene matches: 5. The CDR3 protein is CASSLVVTSGYEQYF. For the CDR3, the DNA is TGTGCCAGCAGCTTAGTGGTGACTAGCGGTTACGAGCAGTACTTC.

This clonotype was counted between two and nine times. The genes are TRBV15 and TRBJ1-1, with D possibly being TRBD1 (5 bases). V was clipped by 0 bases and J by 3 bases, with 8 bases between them. This CDR3 spans 14 amino acids. Germline-derived CDR1 and CDR2 are LNHNV and YYDKDF (reference sequence). The CDR3 loop reads CATSRDTGDTEAFF. As DNA, the CDR3 is TGTGCCACCAGCAGAGACACAGGAGACACTGAAGCTTTCTTT.

This chain links TRBV2 with TRBJ2-1, with 7 bases fitting TRBD2. The ends lost 8 bases at V and 9 bases at J; junction bases unmatched: 13. The CDR3 sequence is 14 residues long. Germline V gene data show CDR1 as SNHLY and CDR2 as FYNNEI. CDR3 in amino acids: CASSGRSGAGEQFF. CDR3 in DNA: TGTGCCAGCTCCGGGAGGTCCGGAGCAGGTGAGCAGTTCTTC.

This chain links TRBV25-1 with TRBJ2-5, with D perhaps TRBD2 (6 bases). V shed 1 base and J shed 0 bases, with 6 bases lying between them. The CDR3 is made up of 14 amino acids. Looked up from germline, CDR1 is MGHDK and CDR2 is SYGVNS. Written as DNA, the CDR3 is TGTGCCAGCAGTGAATGGGGGGACCAAGAGACCCAGTACTTC. Its protein is CASSEWGDQETQYF.

The sample holds many counts of this clonotype. The chain carries TRBV7-2 and TRBJ2-7; 10 nucleotides match TRBD2. Trimming took 5 bases from V and 3 from J; bases not matched to a gene: 4. Germline loops: CDR1 SGHTA, CDR2 FQGNSA. The CDR3 covers 14 residues. The CDR3 region is CASSTGTSVYEQYF. As DNA, the CDR3 is TGTGCCAGCAGCACAGGGACTAGCGTCTACGAGCAGTACTTC.

This clonotype was seen at least ten times. The V and J genes are TRBV27 and TRBJ2-6; D is perhaps TRBD2 (6 bases). CDR1 is MNHEY and CDR2 is SMNVEV in the germline V gene (reference sequence). V lost 7 bases and J 3 bases, leaving 7 bases between the germline ends. The CDR3 is 13 residues long. CDR3 region: CASTRGGANVLTF. The CDR3 nucleotides read TGTGCCAGCACGCGGGGTGGGGCCAACGTCCTGACTTTC.

The rearrangement joins TRBV21-1 to TRBJ2-3; TRBD1 is the table's D call, not checked against the DNA. TRBV21-1 is a pseudogene. CDR3 length: 14 residues. For the CDR3, the DNA is TGTGCCAGCAGCCCACGTCCCCGCACAGATACGCAGTATTTT. Protein sequence: CASSPRPRTDTQYF.